Each of the 31 T cell receptor beta chains below was sequenced from the same sample in a study of response to subunit inactivated influenza vaccine. TCRdb processed the RT-PCR reads anew with MiXCR; each CDR3 protein has one entry. The sample lists about 700,000 distinct CDR3 sequences; 12% to 15% were seen once. Sequencing used PBMCs from blood, obtained 14 to 15 days before vaccination. These receptors were obtained from a middle-aged man who received an inactivated influenza vaccine.

This sequence joins TRBV25-1 and TRBJ2-7, with 11 bases aligning to TRBD2. The ends lost 6 bases at V and 3 bases at J; junction bases unmatched: 7. Germline V lookup: CDR1 MGHDK, CDR2 SYGVNS. The CDR3 covers 15 residues. CDR3 amino acids: CASRVTSGDFYEQYF. Here the CDR3 DNA reads TGTGCCAGCAGGGTGACTAGCGGGGATTTCTACGAGCAGTACTTC.

The V gene is TRBV19, the J gene TRBJ2-7; the D gene could be TRBD1 or TRBD2 (5 bases each). Germline assignment: CDR1 LNHDA and CDR2 SQIVND (reference sequence). The CDR3 is 16 residues long. V shed 5 bases and J shed 2 bases, with 19 bases lying between them. For the CDR3, the DNA is TGTGCCAGTAGTTCCGGTCCCGGGACGGACCCCTACGAGCAGTACTTC. Its translation: CASSSGPGTDPYEQYF.

This chain uses TRBV5-5 with TRBJ1-4, with 9 bases identical to TRBD1. Losses at the gene ends were 3 bases for V and 6 bases for J; bases not matched to a gene: 6. The CDR3 is made up of 15 amino acids. In germline, CDR1 is SGHKS, CDR2 YYEKEE (reference sequence). CDR3 loop: CASSWTGANDEKLFF. In nucleotides, the CDR3 is TGTGCCAGCAGCTGGACAGGGGCGAATGATGAAAAACTGTTTTTT.

The V gene is TRBV29-1, the J gene TRBJ2-1; D is uncertain. The CDR3 is made up of 12 amino acids. V lost 2 bases, J lost 2 bases, and 4 bases lay in between. Germline V gene sequence: CDR1 SQVTM, CDR2 ANQGSEA. The CDR3 sequence: CSVEPAYNEQFF. In DNA form, the CDR3 reads TGCAGCGTTGAACCCGCCTACAATGAGCAGTTCTTC.

This clonotype was counted between two and nine times. The CDR3 bases are TGTGCCAGCAGCTTGGTGTCGGCTTGGTGGGAGACCCAGTACTTC. This sequence encodes CASSLVSAWWETQYF. The chain uses TRBV5-5 and TRBJ2-5, with D unresolved. The germline V gene encodes CDR1 SGHKS and CDR2 YYEKEE (reference sequence). The V and J ends lost 0 bases and 5 bases respectively, with 14 bases between them. This CDR3 comprises 15 residues.

This clonotype was counted a few times. V is TRBV25-1 and J is TRBJ1-4; weak D call: TRBD1 (6 bases). V lost 6 bases and J 7 bases, leaving 12 bases between the germline ends. Germline CDR1 is MGHDK and CDR2 is SYGVNS. This CDR3 has 13 residues. The CDR3 DNA is TGTGCCAGCAGGCGGGGGGCAGGTGAAAAACTGTTTTTT. Its translation: CASRRGAGEKLFF. Looking up the rest from reference TRBV25-1 and TRBJ1-4 gives the full variable domain: EADIYQTPRYLVIGTGKKITLECSQTMGHDKMYWYQQDPGMELHLIHYSYGVNSTEKGDLSSESTVSRIRTEHFPLTLESARPSHTSQYLCASRRGAGEKLFFGSGTQLSVL.

The chain joins TRBV20-1 to TRBJ2-7; 8 bases map to TRBD1. This CDR3 spans 14 amino acids. The ends lost 6 bases at V and 6 bases at J; junction bases unmatched: 13. Germline V gene sequence: CDR1 DFQATT, CDR2 SNEGSKA (reference sequence). CDR3 coding DNA: TGCAGTGCGCACCCACAGGGGGGATCGGGCGAGCAGTACTTC. Residues: CSAHPQGGSGEQYF.

As DNA, the CDR3 is TGCAGTGCTAGTGGTCCCAAGACCTACGAGCAGTACTTC. Encoded protein: CSASGPKTYEQYF. This sequence joins TRBV20-1 and TRBJ2-7; D call uncertain. Per germline, CDR1 DFQATT and CDR2 SNEGSKA (reference sequence). V was clipped by 3 bases and J by 2 bases, with 11 bases between them. This CDR3 has 13 residues.

In this sample, this clonotype turned up a few times. The chain employs TRBV12-3 or TRBV12-4 and TRBJ1-4, with a possible D match to TRBD1 (6 bases). The CDR3 totals 12 residues. Trimming pared 5 bases from V and 14 bases from J, leaving 15 bases between. Here the CDR3 DNA reads TGTGCCAGCAGTCCCGGGACATCACTCCTGTTTTTT. Its translation: CASSPGTSLLFF.

This CDR3 is CASSLVTPPRGTGELFF. The CDR3 region has the DNA TGTGCCAGCAGCTTAGTGACTCCTCCAAGGGGGACCGGGGAGCTGTTTTTT. The chain uses TRBV7-9 and TRBJ2-2; TRBD1 is a possible D gene (6 bases). The CDR3 spans 17 residues. Germline CDR1 is SEHNR and CDR2 is FQNEAQ (reference sequence). V was trimmed by 1 base and J by 5 bases, leaving 17 bases between them.

This clonotype occurred many times. The gene calls are TRBV12-3 or TRBV12-4 and TRBJ2-1; D might be TRBD1 (6 bases). The CDR3 sequence is 14 residues long. V lost 6 bases, J lost 0 bases, and 9 bases lay in between. The CDR3 spells CASSDRSSYNEQFF. DNA of the CDR3: TGTGCCAGCAGCGACAGGAGCTCCTACAATGAGCAGTTCTTC.

V and J are TRBV27 and TRBJ2-7; TRBD2 matches 13 bases. CDR1 MNHEY and CDR2 SMNVEV come from the germline V gene (reference sequence). V shed 1 base and J 5 bases; nucleotides not matched to a gene: 5. The CDR3 length is 16 residues. This chain's CDR3 is CASSLLGTSGINEQYF. The CDR3 DNA is TGTGCCAGCAGTTTATTAGGGACTAGCGGGATCAACGAGCAGTACTTC.

This clonotype was seen a few times. The chain links TRBV15 to TRBJ2-1, with 9 bases identical to TRBD2. Germline V gives CDR1 LNHNV, CDR2 YYDKDF (reference sequence). V shed 0 bases, J shed 7 bases, and the junction held 10 bases outside the gene matches. The CDR3 totals 17 residues. The CDR3 region is CATSRDISGGVRNEQFF. The CDR3 DNA reads TGTGCCACCAGCAGAGATATTAGCGGGGGCGTAAGGAATGAGCAGTTCTTC.

The chain has TRBV2 and TRBJ2-5; no clear D gene. V lost 4 bases, J lost 4 bases, and 7 bases lay in between. There are 12 residues in the CDR3. Germline values: CDR1 SNHLY, CDR2 FYNNEI. CDR3 in amino acids: CASSVLTETQYF. DNA of the CDR3: TGTGCCAGCAGTGTTTTGACAGAGACCCAGTACTTC. Together with reference TRBV2 and TRBJ2-5, the CDR3 gives the full variable domain: EPEVTQTPSHQVTQMGQEVILRCVPISNHLYFYWYRQILGQKVEFLVSFYNNEISEKSEIFDDQFSVERPDGSNFTLKIRSTKLEDSAMYFCASSVLTETQYFGPGTRLLVL.

The chain uses TRBV7-2 and TRBJ1-5; D gene ambiguous. This CDR3 has 15 residues. The V gene's germline CDR1 is SGHTA and CDR2 FQGNSA. V was cut by 0 bases and J by 1 base, with 7 bases left in between. The CDR3 DNA sequence: TGTGCCAGCAGCTTAGCAGATAGGAGCAATCAGCCCCAGCATTTT. It codes for CASSLADRSNQPQHF.

This clonotype was detected only a few times. The CDR3 region is CASSSREPGLAGRTGELFF. Here the CDR3 DNA reads TGTGCCAGCAGCTCGAGAGAGCCGGGACTAGCGGGCCGTACCGGGGAGCTGTTTTTT. The chain links TRBV11-2 to TRBJ2-2; TRBD2 aligns across 12 bases. Per the germline V gene, CDR1 is SGHAT and CDR2 is FQNNGV. The ends lost 4 bases at V and 5 bases at J; junction bases unmatched: 14. The CDR3 covers 19 residues.

This clonotype appeared a single time. V usage is TRBV12-3 or TRBV12-4 and J usage is TRBJ2-4, with 9 nucleotides matching TRBD1. The CDR3 loop spans 15 amino acids. Germline trimming cut 5 bases from V and 9 bases from J; bases unmatched to any gene: 11. CDR3 sequence reads: CASSITGGAEFIQYF. In nucleotides, the CDR3 is TGTGCCAGCAGTATAACAGGGGGCGCGGAGTTCATTCAGTACTTC.

This clonotype was found a few times. This chain uses TRBV27 with TRBJ2-7; TRBD2 matches 13 bases. V gave up 1 base and J gave up 7 bases; unmatched junction bases: 10. This CDR3 comprises 17 residues. The germline gives CDR1 MNHEY, CDR2 SMNVEV (reference sequence). The CDR3 here is CASSLFAGLAGAREQYF. The CDR3 DNA sequence: TGTGCCAGCAGTTTATTTGCTGGACTAGCGGGAGCGCGGGAGCAGTACTTC.

V and J are TRBV20-1 and TRBJ2-3; D gene unclear. There are 13 residues in the CDR3. Looked up from germline, CDR1 is DFQATT and CDR2 is SNEGSKA (reference sequence). V lost 3 bases to trimming and J lost 1 base, with 8 bases between them. In DNA form, the CDR3 reads TGCAGTGCTAGGGTCTCTGGCACAGATACGCAGTATTTT. Protein: CSARVSGTDTQYF.

The V call is TRBV6-5, the J call TRBJ1-1, with 9 nucleotides matching TRBD1. This CDR3 has 12 amino acids. In germline, CDR1 is MNHEY, CDR2 SVGAGI. V lost 5 bases to trimming and J lost 11 bases; unmatched junction nucleotides: 6. The CDR3 sequence is CASSQRTGDAFF. The CDR3 DNA is TGTGCCAGCAGTCAAAGGACAGGGGACGCTTTCTTT.

V and J are TRBV29-1 and TRBJ2-5, with no clear D. This CDR3 has 14 amino acids. Germline CDR1 reads SQVTM; CDR2 reads ANQGSEA. Trimming removed 5 bases from V and 4 bases from J, with 17 bases in between. The CDR3 loop reads CSVYLVVLRETQYF. CDR3 in DNA: TGCAGCGTTTACCTGGTTGTGTTGAGAGAGACCCAGTACTTC. The variable domain in full, completed from reference TRBV29-1 and TRBJ2-5, reads SAVISQKPSRDICQRGTSLTIQCQVDSQVTMMFWYRQQPGQSLTLIATANQGSEATYESGFVIDKFPISRPNLTFSTLTVSNMSPEDSSIYLCSVYLVVLRETQYFGPGTRLLVL.

This clonotype was seen repeatedly, ten times or more. The chain recombines TRBV14 with TRBJ2-1; no clear D gene. Trimming left V 2 bases short and J 1 base short, with 15 bases between. Germline-derived CDR1 and CDR2 are SGHDN and FVKESK. The CDR3 is 17 amino acids. CDR3 bases: TGTGCCAGCAGCCAACTCTCACCCCTCAATTCCTACAATGAGCAGTTCTTC. The encoded protein is CASSQLSPLNSYNEQFF.

The chain links TRBV20-1 to TRBJ2-5; 8 bases fit TRBD2. With 2 bases clipped from V and 5 bases from J, the junction kept 13 bases outside the gene matches. The CDR3 has 16 residues. CDR1 is DFQATT and CDR2 is SNEGSKA in the germline V gene (reference sequence). The CDR3 DNA is TGCAGTGCTAGACTAGCGGGCCGAAGGCGTGGGGAGACCCAGTACTTC. Amino acid sequence: CSARLAGRRRGETQYF.

This clonotype appeared many times. V is TRBV5-1 and J is TRBJ1-6; D is unclear. The CDR3 length is 12 residues. CDR1 SGHRS and CDR2 YFSETQ come from the germline V gene. Deletions cut 4 bases from V and 5 bases from J, with 4 bases between. The CDR3 loop is CASSGNNSPLHF. CDR3 coding DNA: TGCGCCAGCAGCGGCAATAATTCACCCCTCCACTTT.

This rearrangement joins TRBV20-1 to TRBJ2-1, with 10 positions matching TRBD2. The V segment lost 6 bases and the J segment 8 bases; nucleotides outside the gene matches: 10. The CDR3 covers 14 residues. CDR1 is DFQATT, CDR2 SNEGSKA, per germline (reference sequence). In DNA, the CDR3 is TGCAGTGCGGCGCAGCGGGGGGGCCGGGATGAGCAGTTCTTC. Amino acids: CSAAQRGGRDEQFF.

The J gene is TRBJ2-1, the V gene TRBV7-9; D unclear. The germline V gene has CDR1 SEHNR and CDR2 FQNEAQ (reference sequence). This CDR3 is built from 15 residues. V lost 5 bases to trimming and J lost 4 bases, with 15 bases between them. The DNA for the CDR3 is TGTGCCAGCAGCCCCGAACTGAGAGCATACAATGAGCAGTTCTTC. Its protein product is CASSPELRAYNEQFF. Drawing the rest from reference TRBV7-9 and TRBJ2-1, the complete variable domain is DTGVSQNPRHKITKRGQNVTFRCDPISEHNRLYWYRQTLGQGPEFLTYFQNEAQLEKSRLLSDRFSAERPKGSFSTLEIQRTEQGDSAMYLCASSPELRAYNEQFFGPGTRLTVL.

This clonotype came up a few times. This chain connects TRBV10-3 to TRBJ2-7; D is unclear. The CDR3 totals 12 residues. The V end lost 4 bases, the J end lost 1 base, and 5 bases lay between the germline ends. CDR1 ENHRY and CDR2 SYGVKD come from the germline V gene. In nucleotides, the CDR3 is TGTGCCATCAGTGCCCGATCCTACGAGCAGTACTTC. Protein product: CAISARSYEQYF.

This clonotype was detected only a few times. The V gene is TRBV12-3 or TRBV12-4, the J gene TRBJ1-1; 8 bases are a match to TRBD1. The CDR3 sequence is 13 residues long. V shed 6 bases, J shed 4 bases, and the junction held 4 bases outside the gene matches. The CDR3 protein is CASRDRVGTEAFF. The CDR3, as DNA: TGTGCCAGCAGGGACAGGGTGGGCACTGAAGCTTTCTTT.

This clonotype was seen only a few times. The gene calls are TRBV7-9 and TRBJ2-7; possibly TRBD1 for D (5 bases). Between the trimmed V and J ends, which lost 1 base and 7 bases, there was a span of 17 bases. Per the germline V gene, CDR1 is SEHNR and CDR2 is FQNEAQ (reference sequence). The CDR3 runs 15 residues. CDR3 nucleotide sequence: TGTGCCAGCAGCTTAGGGGGTATCAGGGATGGGGAGCAGTACTTC. Its translation: CASSLGGIRDGEQYF.

This clonotype has just a few counts. For the CDR3, the DNA is TGTGCCAGCAGCGGCCAAACTGGGCCGGGGACTGAAGCTTTCTTT. Amino acid sequence: CASSGQTGPGTEAFF. The rearrangement links TRBV7-2 to TRBJ1-1, with D uncertain. The CDR3 has 15 amino acids. Germline CDR1 reads SGHTA; CDR2 reads FQGNSA. The V and J ends lost 5 bases and 5 bases respectively, with 18 bases between them.

The chain employs TRBV27 and TRBJ1-1; possibly TRBD1 for D (5 bases). Germline lookup yields CDR1 MNHEY and CDR2 SMNVEV (reference sequence). This CDR3 is 14 amino acids long. The V end lost 3 bases, the J end lost 3 bases, and 11 bases lay between the germline ends. The CDR3 DNA follows: TGTGCCAGCAGTTTTCAGAGGGGACACACTGAAGCTTTCTTT. Translated: CASSFQRGHTEAFF.